This TCR beta chain originates from a study of beta chain features in type 1 diabetes. Broader study findings: Patients with type 1 diabetes showed fewer VDJ junction insertions and more deletions. Moderate but significant shortening of TCRB CDR3s was recorded in all four CD4+ subsets from Type 1 diabetes patients.

This clone was counted between two and nine times. Its antigen is not known. Sequencing targeted expressed TCRB transcripts, as all isolated RNA had been reverse transcribed. The repertoire was sequenced with immunoSEQ multiplex PCR; TCRdb's copy has only in-frame clones and lacks some. The repertoire holds 680,000 or so clones, with roughly a sixth as singletons. Researchers reported sorting CD4+ naive, central memory, regulatory and stem cell-like memory cells via CD45RO/CCR7/CD25/CD127/CD95/CD27. The V and J ends lost 5 bases and 5 bases respectively, with 15 bases between them. CDR1 is LGHNA and CDR2 is YNFKEQ in the germline V gene. The CDR3 sequence is 14 residues long.

Sample: naive CD4+ T cells from blood. This chain connects TRBV4-2 to TRBJ2-5; the D gene is possibly TRBD2 (6 bases). The source of this sequence is a man aged 18 to 35 in good health. DNA for the CDR3: TGTGCCAGCAGCTCGCCCGTGGGGAGGGAGACCCAGTACTTC. It encodes CASSSPVGRETQYF.